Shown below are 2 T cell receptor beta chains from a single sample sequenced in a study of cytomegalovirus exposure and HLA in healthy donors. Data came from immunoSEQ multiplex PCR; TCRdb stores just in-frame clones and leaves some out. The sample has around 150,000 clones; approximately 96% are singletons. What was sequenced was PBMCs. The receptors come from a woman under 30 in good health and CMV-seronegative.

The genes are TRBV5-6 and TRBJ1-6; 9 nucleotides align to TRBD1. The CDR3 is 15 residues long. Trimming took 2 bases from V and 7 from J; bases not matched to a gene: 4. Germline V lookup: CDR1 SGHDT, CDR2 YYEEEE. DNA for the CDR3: TGTGCCAGCAGCTTTGGGACAGGGTGGAATTCACCCCTCCACTTT. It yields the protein CASSFGTGWNSPLHF.

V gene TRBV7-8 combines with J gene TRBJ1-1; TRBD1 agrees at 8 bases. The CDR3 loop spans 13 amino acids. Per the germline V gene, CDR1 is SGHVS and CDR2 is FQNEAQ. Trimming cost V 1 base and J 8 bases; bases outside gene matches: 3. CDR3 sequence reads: CASSLGRGREAFF. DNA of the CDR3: TGTGCCAGCAGCTTAGGCAGGGGGCGCGAAGCTTTCTTT. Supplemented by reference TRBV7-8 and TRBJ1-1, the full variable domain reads GAGVSQSPRYKVAKRGQDVALRCDPISGHVSLFWYQQALGQGPEFLTYFQNEAQLDKSGLPSDRFFAERPEGSVSTLKIQRTQQEDSAVYLCASSLGRGREAFFGQGTRLTVV.